What follows are 19 T cell receptor beta chains derived from one specimen sequenced in a study of T cell responses to AZD1222 COVID-19 vaccine. Measured with immunoSEQ multiplex PCR; TCRdb has only the in-frame clones, and not every one. The data show some 120,000 clones, 85% to 95% seen once. The starting material was peripheral blood, obtained on day 0 of AZD1222 vaccination. The receptors come from an adult in good health.

V and J are TRBV2 and TRBJ1-2; D remains ambiguous. The CDR3 covers 13 residues. V was trimmed by 3 bases and J by 8 bases, leaving 13 bases between them. Per the germline V gene, CDR1 is SNHLY and CDR2 is FYNNEI. The CDR3 DNA reads TGTGCCAGCAGTGAGGACGGCTTTAGAGGCTACACCTTC. Amino acid sequence: CASSEDGFRGYTF.

V and J are TRBV9 and TRBJ1-2; no reliable D call. Germline V gives CDR1 SGDLS, CDR2 YYNGEE. V was pared by 6 bases and J by 2 bases, with 11 bases between. This CDR3 spans 13 amino acids. The CDR3 protein is CASTNLRNYGYTF. The CDR3 nucleotides are TGTGCCAGCACCAACCTCCGAAACTATGGCTACACCTTC.

This clone was seen once. The chain combines TRBV11-2 with TRBJ2-5, with D uncertain. Trimming cost V 4 bases and J 8 bases, with 11 bases left between them. This CDR3 is 12 amino acids long. Germline CDR1 and CDR2: SGHAT and FQNNGV. CDR3 loop: CASSSERYTQYF. The CDR3 nucleotides are TGTGCCAGCAGCTCGGAGAGATACACCCAGTACTTC.

In its sample, this clone was seen once. The V gene is TRBV19, the J gene TRBJ1-1; D may be TRBD1 (5 bases). Germline V gene lookup returns CDR1 LNHDA and CDR2 SQIVND (reference sequence). Trimming cost V 5 bases and J 1 base, with 17 bases left between them. The CDR3 totals 16 residues. The CDR3 DNA sequence: TGTGCCAGTAGTCCAACAGGACATGGCGGGAACACTGAAGCTTTCTTT. This gives the protein CASSPTGHGGNTEAFF.

This chain links TRBV6-5 with TRBJ2-7, with D unresolved. The CDR3 sequence is 15 residues long. Germline V gene data show CDR1 as MNHEY and CDR2 as SVGAGI. Deletions cut 0 bases from V and 0 bases from J, with 9 bases between. CDR3 DNA sequence: TGTGCCAGCAGTTACTCGGGGATCAGCTCCTACGAGCAGTACTTC. Its translation is CASSYSGISSYEQYF.

The rearrangement uses TRBV6-5 and TRBJ1-1; D remains ambiguous. Germline V lookup: CDR1 MNHEY, CDR2 SVGAGI. V shed 3 bases and J shed 3 bases, with 8 bases lying between them. The CDR3 has 13 amino acids. CDR3 in amino acids: CASSYGVDTEAFF. The CDR3, as DNA: TGTGCCAGCAGTTATGGGGTGGACACTGAAGCTTTCTTT.

The rearrangement uses TRBV29-1 and TRBJ2-1; D call uncertain. Trimming pared 0 bases from V and 4 bases from J, leaving 16 bases between. This CDR3 has 16 amino acids. Germline CDR1 SQVTM, CDR2 ANQGSEA. The CDR3 loop is CSVEDGRAKGYNEQFF. DNA for the CDR3: TGCAGCGTTGAAGATGGGCGCGCGAAAGGATACAATGAGCAGTTCTTC.

Details on this clone: Germline and junction disagree at one end, which may indicate a read error. The V call is TRBV25-1, the J call TRBJ1-6; possibly TRBD1 for D (6 bases). This CDR3 is 16 amino acids long. Germline V gives CDR1 MGHDK, CDR2 SYGVNS. CDR3 amino acids: CASSEYIGTSNPPLHF. The CDR3 coding sequence is TGTGCCAGCAGTGAATATATCGGGACATCTAATCCACCCCTCCACTTT.

This chain connects TRBV19 to TRBJ2-2; D uncertain. The V end was cut by 5 bases, the J end by 8 bases, with 12 bases between. The CDR3 is made up of 13 amino acids. Germline-derived CDR1 and CDR2 are LNHDA and SQIVND (reference sequence). The CDR3 loop is CASSPGFAGELFF. The CDR3, as DNA: TGTGCCAGTAGTCCCGGGTTCGCGGGGGAGCTGTTTTTT.

This chain connects TRBV27 to TRBJ2-1; possible D gene TRBD2, 7 bases. The CDR3 has 15 amino acids. CDR1 and CDR2 (germline): MNHEY, SMNVEV (reference sequence). The V gene lost 6 bases and the J gene lost 6 bases, with 18 bases spanning the gap. The CDR3 DNA is TGTGCCAGCAGATTTGGGAGGGGGGTCGGCAATGAGCAGTTCTTC. This codes for CASRFGRGVGNEQFF.

The chain uses TRBV7-2 and TRBJ2-2, with 12 bases identical to TRBD2. V lost 0 bases and J lost 5; bases outside the gene matches: 4. The germline gives CDR1 SGHTA, CDR2 FQGNSA. CDR3 size: 17 residues. CDR3 region: CASSLATSGRETGELFF. CDR3 DNA: TGTGCCAGCAGCTTAGCGACTAGCGGGAGAGAAACCGGGGAGCTGTTTTTT.

This chain joins TRBV7-8 and TRBJ1-5; D remains unclear. Trimming shortened V by 4 bases and J by 7 bases, and 20 bases separated the two germline ends. Per germline, CDR1 SGHVS and CDR2 FQNEAQ. This CDR3 spans 16 amino acids. The CDR3 is CASSSGWALTAQPQHF. The DNA of the CDR3 is TGTGCCAGCAGCTCCGGTTGGGCGCTTACAGCGCAGCCCCAGCATTTT.

This rearrangement joins TRBV7-2 to TRBJ2-7; D may be TRBD2 (6 bases). CDR1 is SGHTA, CDR2 FQGNSA, per germline. The ends were cut back, 2 bases at V and 9 bases at J, with 14 bases in the middle. This CDR3 has 13 residues. DNA of the CDR3: TGTGCCAGCAGCTTAATCCTAGCGCAGCGGCAGTACTTC. Translating it yields CASSLILAQRQYF.

The V call is TRBV7-6, the J call TRBJ1-2; 9 bases are shared with TRBD1. Germline trimming cut 5 bases from V and 2 bases from J; bases unmatched to any gene: 3. The CDR3 has 14 amino acids. Per the germline V gene, CDR1 is SGHVS and CDR2 is FNYEAQ. Here the CDR3 DNA reads TGTGCCAGCAGCCCTGGACAGGGGAACTATGGCTACACCTTC. Protein sequence: CASSPGQGNYGYTF. The variable domain in full, with the rest retrieved from reference TRBV7-6 and TRBJ1-2, is GAGVSQSPRYKVTKRGQDVALRCDPISGHVSLYWYRQALGQGPEFLTYFNYEAQQDKSGLPNDRFSAERPEGSISTLTIQRTEQRDSAMYRCASSPGQGNYGYTFGSGTRLTVV.

This clone occurred once. The V gene is TRBV20-1, the J gene TRBJ2-5, with D uncertain. Germline-derived CDR1 and CDR2 are DFQATT and SNEGSKA (reference sequence). The length of the CDR3 is 11 residues. The V and J ends lost 6 bases and 3 bases respectively, with 8 bases between them. The CDR3 nucleotides read TGCAGTGCCGACCCCAAAGAGACCCAGTACTTC. This codes for CSADPKETQYF.

The chain recombines TRBV6-5 with TRBJ1-4; 11 bases agree with TRBD1. The V segment lost 6 bases and the J segment 5 bases; nucleotides outside the gene matches: 2. The germline V gene has CDR1 MNHEY and CDR2 SVGAGI. The CDR3 sequence is 14 residues long. The CDR3 region has the DNA TGTGCCAGCAGGGGGACAGGGGGGAATGAAAAACTGTTTTTT. It encodes CASRGTGGNEKLFF.

This chain connects TRBV10-1 to TRBJ2-3; 8 bases agree with TRBD2. V gave up 6 bases and J gave up 4 bases; unmatched junction bases: 3. Germline values: CDR1 WNHNN, CDR2 SYGVQD (reference sequence). The CDR3 has 13 residues. The CDR3 DNA sequence: TGCGCCAGCAGAAGCGGGAGCTCAGATACGCAGTATTTT. Translation: CASRSGSSDTQYF.

The chain couples TRBV11-2 to TRBJ2-7; TRBD2 aligns across 8 bases. Unmatched junction bases numbered 9, after V lost 3 bases and J lost 2 bases. There are 16 residues in the CDR3. Germline loops: CDR1 SGHAT, CDR2 FQNNGV. CDR3 protein: CASSFDPGGPPYEQYF. CDR3 DNA sequence: TGTGCCAGCAGCTTCGATCCGGGAGGGCCTCCCTACGAGCAGTACTTC.

The table lists this clone with a count of one. The rearrangement joins TRBV9 to TRBJ2-3; no reliable D call. This CDR3 is 15 amino acids long. Germline lookup yields CDR1 SGDLS and CDR2 YYNGEE. The V and J ends lost 3 bases and 6 bases respectively, with 17 bases between them. In DNA form, the CDR3 reads TGTGCCAGCAGCGCCTGGCTATCCAGACCGGATACGCAGTATTTT. It specifies CASSAWLSRPDTQYF.